This T cell receptor beta chain came from a study of cytomegalovirus exposure and HLA in healthy donors. This CDR3 is 15 amino acids long. Trimming at V came to 6 bases and at J to 5 bases, leaving 8 bases not matched to a gene. CDR1 and CDR2 from the germline V gene are MNHEY and SVGAGI. Study outcomes and limitations: In vitro checks showed that three CMV-associated chains really do target CMV antigens. Highly shared sequence variants in one cluster were likely a sequencing artifact. An analysis done earlier found most TCR beta V segments productive about 87% or about 30% of the time.

The PCR made use of 60 Vbeta and 13 Jbeta primers. Assay: immunoSEQ multiplex PCR; the TCRdb copy retains only in-frame clones and omits some. This sample has more than 95,000 clones, with about 79% found just once. Note on this clone: The antigen remains undetermined.

The chain employs TRBV6-5 and TRBJ2-5, with 11 bases that match TRBD1. The sample was PBMCs. The receptor comes from a woman aged 45-60 years in good health and CMV-seronegative. Written as DNA, the CDR3 is TGTGCCAGCAGCCCTGGGACAGGGGGAATGGAGACCCAGTACTTC. Encoded protein: CASSPGTGGMETQYF.